This TCR beta chain was recorded in a study of T cell responses to AZD1222 COVID-19 vaccine. Study-wide results and caveats: There were repertoire samples only from the period after the peak T cell response. With dominance at 160-218 and 743-854, vaccine-associated CD4 TCRs spanned spike. As reported, nearly half of all spike-specific TCRs target variant regions that are unmutated.

CDR3 length: 12 residues. Germline V gene data show CDR1 as SNHLY and CDR2 as FYNNEI. The V gene lost 7 bases and the J gene lost 1 base, with 4 bases spanning the gap. Using immunoSEQ multiplex PCR, the repertoire was profiled, and TCRdb retains in-frame clones only, with some absent. The table includes about 100,000 clones, approximately 89% detected once. Regarding this clone: Its antigen is as yet unknown.

The chain links TRBV2 to TRBJ2-2; the D is unclear. This receptor was identified in an adult in good health. The specimen comprised peripheral blood, sampled on day 0 of MenACWY control vaccination. This chain's CDR3 is CASTLNTGELFF. The CDR3 DNA follows: TGTGCCAGCACTCTGAACACCGGGGAGCTGTTTTTT.